The 19 T cell receptor beta chains below were found in one sample sequenced in a study of response to subunit inactivated influenza vaccine. TCRdb independently ran MiXCR on the RT-PCR reads; one entry per CDR3 protein. Here the sample spans around 520,000 distinct CDR3 sequences, 25% being singletons. The material was CD4+ T cells sorted from PBMCs, obtained less than 6 days after vaccination. The receptor source for this set is a man aged 50 to 59 who received an inactivated influenza vaccine.

The genes are TRBV20-1 and TRBJ2-1; D not certain. Germline CDR1 reads DFQATT; CDR2 reads SNEGSKA (reference sequence). The CDR3 spans 12 residues. V was cut by 6 bases and J by 2 bases, with 8 bases left in between. The CDR3 spells CSARKAYNEQFF. The CDR3 DNA is TGCAGTGCGAGGAAAGCCTACAATGAGCAGTTCTTC.

The gene calls are TRBV12-3 or TRBV12-4 and TRBJ2-7, with D perhaps given as TRBD1 or TRBD2 (5 bases each). The ends were cut back, 5 bases at V and 3 bases at J, with 17 bases in the middle. This CDR3 is 15 amino acids long. The CDR3 DNA follows: TGTGCCAGCAGTGTTCCCCGGGACGGGCTCTACGAGCAGTACTTC. It translates to CASSVPRDGLYEQYF.

J is TRBJ2-7 and V is TRBV5-4; a weak D match, TRBD2 (6 bases). The CDR3 length is 14 residues. Germline values: CDR1 SGHNT, CDR2 YYREEE (reference sequence). V shed 4 bases and J shed 1 base, with 12 bases lying between them. CDR3 nucleotides: TGTGCCAGCAGCCTGACTAGTTATTCCTACGAGCAGTACTTC. Translating gives CASSLTSYSYEQYF.

This clonotype was seen many times. The chain couples TRBV12-3 or TRBV12-4 to TRBJ1-5, with D uncertain. Trimming removed 6 bases from V and 0 bases from J, with 12 bases in between. The CDR3 sequence is 15 residues long. As DNA, the CDR3 is TGTGCCAGCAGCCTCCAATGGGGTAGCAATCAGCCCCAGCATTTT. Protein: CASSLQWGSNQPQHF.

This clonotype was recorded a few times. This chain uses TRBV7-2 with TRBJ2-7; D is possibly TRBD2 (5 bases). V was clipped by 5 bases and J by 7 bases, with 12 bases between them. The V gene's germline CDR1 is SGHTA and CDR2 FQGNSA. This CDR3 has 12 residues. The CDR3 DNA sequence: TGTGCCAGCAGCAAGTTTTCGGGGGAGCAGTACTTC. Translating gives CASSKFSGEQYF.

The CDR3 DNA is TGTGCCAGCAGTTTCCGGGACAGTACAGATACGCAGTATTTT. It is translated as CASSFRDSTDTQYF. V and J are TRBV28 and TRBJ2-3, with 7 nucleotides matching TRBD1. V dropped 3 bases and J dropped 3; count of bases not matched to a gene: 3. Germline CDR1 reads MDHEN; CDR2 reads SYDVKM. This CDR3 is 14 amino acids long.

The CDR3 loop reads CASSKLAGFQETQYF. CDR3 coding DNA: TGTGCCAGCAGCAAACTAGCGGGGTTTCAAGAGACCCAGTACTTC. The chain combines TRBV7-9 with TRBJ2-5; 10 bases agree with TRBD2. CDR3 length equals 15 residues. Germline CDR1 reads SEHNR; CDR2 reads FQNEAQ (reference sequence). V shed 5 bases and J 2 bases; nucleotides not matched to a gene: 5.

The rearrangement joins TRBV9 to TRBJ1-1; D remains unclear. Germline CDR1 SGDLS, CDR2 YYNGEE. Trimming took 4 bases from V and 11 from J, leaving 15 bases between them. This CDR3 is built from 12 residues. CDR3 sequence reads: CASSPSAMIAFF. As DNA, the CDR3 is TGTGCCAGCAGCCCTTCGGCAATGATCGCTTTCTTT.

The V gene is TRBV3-1, the J gene TRBJ1-1, with D hard to call. Trimming removed 1 base from V and 8 bases from J, with 5 bases in between. The CDR3 length is 11 residues. Germline lookup yields CDR1 LGHDT and CDR2 YNNKEL (reference sequence). CDR3 DNA sequence: TGTGCCAGCAGCCAAGTTGGGGAAGCTTTCTTT. This gives the protein CASSQVGEAFF.

A few counts support this clonotype. This rearrangement joins TRBV28 to TRBJ1-1, with no clear D. Germline-derived CDR1 and CDR2 are MDHEN and SYDVKM. The V end was cut by 7 bases, the J end by 9 bases, with 12 bases between. CDR3 size: 11 residues. The CDR3 DNA reads TGTGCCAGCACAGGACGGACCAAAGCTTTCTTT. Translated, it gives CASTGRTKAFF.

This rearrangement joins TRBV20-1 to TRBJ2-2, with D possibly being TRBD2 (6 bases). Trimming pared 5 bases from V and 6 bases from J, leaving 19 bases between. The germline gives CDR1 DFQATT, CDR2 SNEGSKA (reference sequence). CDR3 length: 15 residues. The CDR3 DNA sequence: TGCAGTGCTCGAGGCCGGGTCCAGCGGGCCGGGGAGCTGTTTTTT. Translated, it gives CSARGRVQRAGELFF.

This clonotype was counted between two and nine times. The genes are TRBV29-1 and TRBJ2-3; 9 bases align to TRBD2. The ends lost 5 bases at V and 4 bases at J; junction bases unmatched: 4. Germline-derived CDR1 and CDR2 are SQVTM and ANQGSEA. The CDR3 covers 13 residues. CDR3 nucleotides: TGCAGCGTTCGCGGGAGGGCCTCAGATACGCAGTATTTT. Its protein product is CSVRGRASDTQYF.

A few counts support this clonotype. V and J are TRBV7-6 and TRBJ2-7; no firm D call. Germline V lookup: CDR1 SGHVS, CDR2 FNYEAQ. V lost 0 bases, J lost 7 bases, and 4 bases lay in between. The length of the CDR3 is 11 residues. The DNA of the CDR3 is TGTGCCAGCAGCTTAGCGGAAGAGCAGTACTTC. Protein: CASSLAEEQYF.

The DNA for the CDR3 is TGCAGTGCTAGCCCGAACCAAGAGACCCAGTACTTC. This sequence encodes CSASPNQETQYF. V usage is TRBV20-1 and J usage is TRBJ2-5; D is unresolved. V shed 3 bases and J shed 0 bases, with 5 bases lying between them. The CDR3 spans 12 residues. The germline V gene has CDR1 DFQATT and CDR2 SNEGSKA (reference sequence).

Only a few counts were recorded for this clonotype. The chain carries TRBV20-1 and TRBJ2-7; D remains ambiguous. The CDR3 spans 15 residues. Germline assignment: CDR1 DFQATT and CDR2 SNEGSKA (reference sequence). V was cut by 0 bases and J by 2 bases, with 14 bases left in between. The DNA for the CDR3 is TGCAGTGCTAGAGACCGAGCAGGTTCCCCCTACGAGCAGTACTTC. It is translated as CSARDRAGSPYEQYF.

This chain joins TRBV28 and TRBJ1-6; D is undetermined. The CDR3 length is 13 residues. Germline CDR1 and CDR2: MDHEN and SYDVKM. Trimming pared 7 bases from V and 9 bases from J, leaving 13 bases between. CDR3 nucleotide sequence: TGTGCCAGCATTAGGGTTTTAGGTTCACCCCTCCACTTT. This translates into CASIRVLGSPLHF.

The CDR3 DNA follows: TGTGCCAGCAGCGCCAGACAGGTCTCCTACGAGCAGTACTTC. Protein product: CASSARQVSYEQYF. V is TRBV7-2 and J is TRBJ2-7; a possible D gene is TRBD1 (6 bases). The CDR3 consists of 14 residues. The V and J ends lost 5 bases and 0 bases respectively, with 11 bases between them. CDR1 is SGHTA, CDR2 FQGNSA, per germline. The full variable domain, its missing parts supplied by reference TRBV7-2 and TRBJ2-7, is GAGVSQSPSNKVTEKGKDVELRCDPISGHTALYWYRQSLGQGLEFLIYFQGNSAPDKSGLPSDRFSAERTGGSVSTLTIQRTQQEDSAVYLCASSARQVSYEQYFGPGTRLTVT.

This clonotype was seen more than once but under ten times. V gene TRBV20-1 combines with J gene TRBJ2-7, with a weak D call TRBD2 (6 bases). The germline gives CDR1 DFQATT, CDR2 SNEGSKA (reference sequence). Deletions cut 3 bases from V and 3 bases from J, with 12 bases between. CDR3 size: 13 residues. For the CDR3, the DNA is TGCAGTGCTAGCCCGGGAGTGGACTACGAGCAGTACTTC. Its protein product is CSASPGVDYEQYF.

A few counts support this clonotype. This rearrangement joins TRBV6-1 to TRBJ2-7, with D possibly being TRBD2 (5 bases). The V end was cut by 5 bases, the J end by 4 bases, with 15 bases between. CDR3 size: 14 residues. In germline, CDR1 is MNHNS, CDR2 SASEGT. In DNA, the CDR3 is TGTGCCAGCAGTCCGTCGCTAGCTAGATACGAGCAGTACTTC. This encodes CASSPSLARYEQYF.